This record covers a single T cell receptor beta chain. The antigen is undetermined. This record comes from a study of cytomegalovirus exposure and HLA in healthy donors. General study points: In a later analysis, a missense DCLRE1C variant was linked to TCR beta V- and J-gene trimming.

The V gene's germline CDR1 is SGHTA and CDR2 FQGNSA. This CDR3 contains 15 residues. Trimming removed 1 base at V and 6 bases at J, with 12 bases between. With 60 Vbeta and 13 Jbeta primers, the PCR was carried out. Produced via immunoSEQ multiplex PCR; TCRdb's table is partial and in-frame only. Of 80,000 to 95,000 clones in the sample, less than 65% are singletons; the top ten hold roughly 6.8%. This chain links TRBV7-2 with TRBJ2-2, with D tentatively TRBD1 (6 bases). This TCR was sampled from a woman aged 30 to 39 in good health and CMV-seronegative. Sequencing was carried out using PBMCs. The CDR3 coding sequence is TGTGCCAGCAGCTTAGGCAGAGGGGGATCCGGGGAGCTGTTTTTT. This encodes CASSLGRGGSGELFF. Full variable domain (outside the CDR3, taken from reference TRBV7-2 and TRBJ2-2): GAGVSQSPSNKVTEKGKDVELRCDPISGHTALYWYRQSLGQGLEFLIYFQGNSAPDKSGLPSDRFSAERTGGSVSTLTIQRTQQEDSAVYLCASSLGRGGSGELFFGEGSRLTVL.